This T cell receptor (beta chain) was observed in a study of blood T cell repertoires in COVID-19. The germline V gene encodes CDR1 LNHNV and CDR2 YYDKDF (reference sequence). V shed 5 bases and J shed 5 bases, with 9 bases lying between them. The length of the CDR3 is 12 residues. Assay: immunoSEQ multiplex PCR; the TCRdb copy retains only in-frame clones and omits some. The repertoire consists of about 170,000 clones, with about four fifths occurring once and the leading ten covering about a tenth. This receptor was taken from a man between 65 and 85 years old with active or convalescent COVID-19. Sequencing was carried out using peripheral blood. The chain employs TRBV15 and TRBJ2-5; D perhaps matches TRBD2 (5 bases). The CDR3 spells CATSGREETQYF. CDR3 bases: TGTGCCACCAGCGGAAGGGAGGAGACCCAGTACTTC.